Each of the 2 T cell receptor beta chains below was sequenced from the same sample in a study of T cell responses to AZD1222 COVID-19 vaccine. Here immunoSEQ multiplex PCR was the method, and the copy in TCRdb shows in-frame clones only, minus some. Counted here are 150,000 to 200,000 clones, about nine tenths occurring once; the ten biggest clones make up around 1.2%. Sequenced here: peripheral blood, sampled 28 days after the second AZD1222 dose. The receptors were sampled from an adult who received the AZD1222 COVID-19 vaccine.

The rearrangement uses TRBV29-1 and TRBJ1-1; D perhaps matches TRBD1 (6 bases). Germline loops: CDR1 SQVTM, CDR2 ANQGSEA. The CDR3 loop spans 12 amino acids. Between the trimmed V and J ends, which lost 4 bases and 6 bases, there was a span of 12 bases. This CDR3 is CSVATGTPEAFF. CDR3 sequence (DNA): TGCAGCGTTGCCACAGGGACCCCTGAAGCTTTCTTT.

The CDR3 DNA sequence: TGTGCCAGCAGCCGGGGACAGGCGGGTTCACCCCTCCACTTT. Protein sequence: CASSRGQAGSPLHF. The V call is TRBV4-2, the J call TRBJ1-6; TRBD1 agrees at 8 bases. Looked up from germline, CDR1 is LGHNA and CDR2 is YNFKEQ. The V segment lost 4 bases and the J segment 9 bases; nucleotides outside the gene matches: 5. This CDR3 has 14 amino acids.